Below are 10 T cell receptor beta chains sequenced from a single sample in a study of T cells in Graves' hyperthyroidism and ophthalmopathy. Amplification of TCR beta CDR3 regions was performed using RNA transcripts as template. Researchers ran a first-round RT-PCR on the TCR CDR3 using the HTBI primer set. TCRdb reanalysed the multiplex PCR reads using MiXCR and keeps one entry per CDR3 protein. Among 550,000 to 650,000 distinct CDR3 sequences listed, roughly 15% were seen once. Sequenced sample: blood. These receptors all stem from a woman in her forties with Graves' hyperthyroidism.

To note about this clonotype: A read error may explain this, as a much larger clone is one base away. The J gene is TRBJ2-7, the V gene TRBV29-1; the D gene could be TRBD1 or TRBD2 (5 bases each). Germline loops: CDR1 SQVTM, CDR2 ANQGSEA. The CDR3 loop spans 15 amino acids. The CDR3 loop reads CSVVGVSAGTYEQHF. The CDR3 DNA reads TGCAGCGTTGTGGGGGTGAGTGCAGGGACCTACGAGCAGCACTTC.

The V call is TRBV28, the J call TRBJ1-1, with D perhaps TRBD1 (5 bases). Trimming stripped 6 bases from V and 0 bases from J, with 11 bases between. Germline CDR1 and CDR2: MDHEN and SYDVKM. The CDR3 has 14 residues. CDR3 loop: CASRTEAMNTEAFF. The CDR3 coding sequence is TGTGCCAGCAGGACAGAGGCTATGAACACTGAAGCTTTCTTT.

This clonotype was detected many times. This sequence joins TRBV30 and TRBJ1-4; a possible D gene is TRBD1 (5 bases). The V end was cut by 3 bases, the J end by 7 bases, with 15 bases between. The germline V gene has CDR1 GTSNPN and CDR2 SVGIG (reference sequence). The CDR3 consists of 14 residues. The CDR3 loop is CAWSRTEGSEKLFF. In nucleotides, the CDR3 is TGTGCCTGGAGCCGGACGGAGGGGAGTGAAAAACTGTTTTTT.

This clonotype was seen ten or more times. V gene TRBV5-1 combines with J gene TRBJ2-7; maybe TRBD1 (5 bases). Germline loops: CDR1 SGHRS, CDR2 YFSETQ. This CDR3 has 14 residues. Deletions cut 7 bases from V and 2 bases from J, with 16 bases between. For the CDR3, the DNA is TGCGCCAGCGGGGCAGGGCGTTTTCCCTACGAGCAGTACTTC. Encoded protein: CASGAGRFPYEQYF.

This clonotype has ten or more counts. This chain links TRBV10-3 with TRBJ2-3; D is unclear. Germline CDR1 is ENHRY and CDR2 is SYGVKD. The ends were cut back, 7 bases at V and 1 base at J, with 12 bases in the middle. The length of the CDR3 is 14 residues. In DNA, the CDR3 is TGTGCCATCAATAGGAAGCGCGGCACAGATACGCAGTATTTT. Amino acids: CAINRKRGTDTQYF.

Notes on this clonotype: One end of the junction is discordant with germline, which a read error may explain. The V call is TRBV6-5, the J call TRBJ2-3; TRBD2 matches at 9 bases. The CDR3 extends over 16 amino acids. CDR1 and CDR2 (germline): MNHEY, SVGAGI. The CDR3 DNA sequence: TGTGCCGGCAGTTTGGCAGGACTAGCGACTTCGGATACGCAGTATTTT. It codes for CAGSLAGLATSDTQYF.

This clonotype was found a few times. This chain joins TRBV5-1 and TRBJ2-4; maybe TRBD1 (5 bases). The CDR3 spans 15 residues. CDR1 SGHRS and CDR2 YFSETQ come from the germline V gene. With 0 bases removed from V and 0 bases from J, the gap between germline ends came to 7 bases. CDR3 sequence (DNA): TGCGCCAGCAGCTTGGGGGGCTCAGCCAAAAACATTCAGTACTTC. This translates into CASSLGGSAKNIQYF.

The chain employs TRBV28 and TRBJ2-4; the D is unclear. Germline CDR1 MDHEN, CDR2 SYDVKM. This CDR3 has 14 amino acids. The germline V and J ends were trimmed by 5 bases and 5 bases, with 13 bases remaining between them. CDR3 sequence: CASSDPLGQNIQYF. The CDR3 nucleotides read TGTGCCAGCAGTGACCCCCTGGGTCAAAACATTCAGTACTTC.

This clonotype came up many times. The J gene is TRBJ1-1, the V gene TRBV20-1; D is undetermined. Trimming took off 4 bases at V and 0 bases at J, with 9 bases between the two ends. Germline CDR1 reads DFQATT; CDR2 reads SNEGSKA (reference sequence). This CDR3 has 13 amino acids. Here the CDR3 DNA reads TGCAGTGCTAACCAGGAAATGAACACTGAAGCTTTCTTT. Amino acids: CSANQEMNTEAFF.

This clonotype was seen more than once but under ten times. The chain combines TRBV5-1 with TRBJ1-4; possible D gene TRBD1, 5 bases. From germline, CDR1 is SGHRS and CDR2 YFSETQ. The CDR3 extends over 15 amino acids. Trimming left V 4 bases short and J 4 bases short, with 14 bases between. CDR3 in DNA: TGCGCCAGCAGCCCCCCGGGACGGGGTAATGAAAAACTGTTTTTT. The encoded protein is CASSPPGRGNEKLFF.